The entry below describes one T cell receptor beta chain. Antigen unknown. The CDR3 length is 15 residues. Germline-derived CDR1 and CDR2 are SEHNR and FQNEAQ (reference sequence). Unmatched junction bases numbered 12, after V lost 7 bases and J lost 9 bases. This sample was taken from a study of cytomegalovirus exposure and HLA in healthy donors. Study-wide points: HLA restriction was apparent for most CMV-associated TCR beta chains in a later analysis. It was only CMV serostatus that was available as immune exposure information.

Vbeta (60) and Jbeta (13) primers were used in the PCR. TCRdb keeps only in-frame clones here, not all; method: immunoSEQ multiplex PCR. The listing records about 170,000 clones. The V gene is TRBV7-9, the J gene TRBJ2-1; 10 nucleotides match TRBD2. This clonotype was obtained from a woman in her late teens or twenties in good health and CMV-seropositive. Sequenced sample: PBMCs. As DNA, the CDR3 is TGTGCCAGCAACCAAGGGAGCGGGAGGGCCCTTGAGCAGTTCTTC. Its translation is CASNQGSGRALEQFF.